One sample yielded the 25 T cell receptor beta chains listed below, sequenced in a study of CD8+ T cells in alopecia areata. Reverse transcription of extracted RNA yielded cDNA, which provided the sequencing template. Clones were sequenced by immunoSEQ multiplex PCR, and TCRdb holds only the in-frame ones, with some missing. The repertoire holds roughly 10,000 clones, with approximately 60% as singletons. Individuals with alopecia areata gave both lesional scalp punch biopsies and peripheral blood for collection. The sample here was skin, taken at week 0. These receptors were taken from a human donor with alopecia areata.

This clone was counted a few times. This chain joins TRBV10-3 and TRBJ2-1, with 11 positions matching TRBD2. J gave up 7 bases and V 4 bases, and 18 bases lay outside the gene matches. The CDR3 loop spans 19 amino acids. In germline, CDR1 is ENHRY, CDR2 SYGVKD. The CDR3 region is CAISVAPGSTSGSGNEQFF. CDR3 sequence (DNA): TGTGCCATCAGTGTGGCCCCCGGGAGTACTAGCGGGAGTGGTAATGAGCAGTTCTTC.

This chain joins TRBV7-7 and TRBJ2-6; D not resolved. V lost 5 bases and J lost 2, with 7 bases in between. The CDR3 consists of 14 residues. Germline CDR1 reads SSHAT; CDR2 reads FNYEAQ (reference sequence). The DNA for the CDR3 is TGTGCCAGCAGCCCCATGACTGGGGCCAACGTCCTGACTTTC. It specifies CASSPMTGANVLTF.

This rearrangement joins TRBV7-9 to TRBJ1-1; D is uncertain. CDR3 length: 16 amino acids. The germline V gene encodes CDR1 SEHNR and CDR2 FQNEAQ (reference sequence). Trimming shortened V by 0 bases and J by 2 bases, and 13 bases separated the two germline ends. CDR3 sequence reads: CASSLALGIVNTEAFF. CDR3 nucleotides: TGTGCCAGCAGCTTAGCGTTAGGCATAGTCAACACTGAAGCTTTCTTT.

This clone was detected only a few times. The V and J genes are TRBV5-1 and TRBJ2-1; a possible D gene is TRBD1 (5 bases). V lost 2 bases to trimming and J lost 0 bases, with 6 bases between them. Germline lookup yields CDR1 SGHRS and CDR2 YFSETQ. CDR3 length equals 14 residues. The CDR3, as DNA: TGCGCCAGCAGCTTAGGGGACTCCTACAATGAGCAGTTCTTC. This translates into CASSLGDSYNEQFF.

The chain joins TRBV6-1 to TRBJ2-7, with 9 bases matching TRBD2. The length of the CDR3 is 13 residues. Germline CDR1 and CDR2: MNHNS and SASEGT. The V and J ends lost 7 bases and 3 bases, in that order; junction bases with no gene match: 4. This CDR3 reads CASTKRGDYEQYF. The CDR3 bases are TGTGCCAGCACAAAGCGGGGGGACTACGAGCAGTACTTC.

This clone was counted between two and nine times. The chain is built from TRBV7-8 and TRBJ1-1, with TRBD1 as a possible D gene (5 bases). Germline-derived CDR1 and CDR2 are SGHVS and FQNEAQ. V lost 5 bases and J lost 4, with 8 bases in between. This CDR3 region has 12 residues. CDR3: CASSQGVTEAFF. The DNA for the CDR3 is TGTGCCAGCAGCCAAGGGGTCACTGAAGCTTTCTTT.

The chain recombines TRBV20-1 with TRBJ1-4; D remains ambiguous. This CDR3 region has 10 residues. V gave up 3 bases and J gave up 7 bases, with 3 bases separating them. Germline CDR1 and CDR2: DFQATT and SNEGSKA (reference sequence). The CDR3 protein is CSARAEKLFF. DNA of the CDR3: TGCAGTGCTAGGGCTGAAAAACTGTTTTTT.

This clone was counted a few times. The J gene is TRBJ2-2, the V gene TRBV7-9, with TRBD2 identical over 8 bases. The CDR3 is 16 residues long. Germline lookup yields CDR1 SEHNR and CDR2 FQNEAQ (reference sequence). Trimming took 10 bases from V and 1 from J; bases not matched to a gene: 11. CDR3 in amino acids: CATPRGALKNTGELFF. DNA of the CDR3: TGTGCCACCCCGCGGGGGGCCCTGAAGAACACCGGGGAGCTGTTTTTT.

CDR3 bases: TGTGCCTGGAGTGTATCAGGGGGGTTTGATAATTCACCCCTCCACTTT. This gives the protein CAWSVSGGFDNSPLHF. This chain uses TRBV30 with TRBJ1-6; TRBD1 matches 7 bases. The CDR3 is made up of 16 amino acids. With V trimmed by 0 bases and J by 5 bases, 7 bases remained unmatched. Per germline, CDR1 GTSNPN and CDR2 SVGIG (reference sequence).

The J gene is TRBJ1-1, the V gene TRBV29-1; D unclear. The CDR3 runs to 11 residues. V lost 4 bases and J lost 1, with 4 bases in between. CDR1 and CDR2 from the germline V gene are SQVTM and ANQGSEA. CDR3 residues: CSVVRNTEAFF. The DNA of the CDR3 is TGCAGCGTTGTTCGGAACACTGAAGCTTTCTTT.

This clone came up a few times. This sequence joins TRBV9 and TRBJ2-1, with TRBD2 identical over 11 bases. The CDR3 is made up of 15 amino acids. Germline V gene lookup returns CDR1 SGDLS and CDR2 YYNGEE. V was pared by 0 bases and J by 7 bases, with 3 bases of the junction left unmatched. CDR3 residues: CASSVVASGGNEQFF. The DNA for the CDR3 is TGTGCCAGCAGCGTAGTGGCTAGCGGGGGGAATGAGCAGTTCTTC.

The chain couples TRBV7-2 to TRBJ1-1; D unclear. CDR1 SGHTA and CDR2 FQGNSA come from the germline V gene. Trimming removed 5 bases at V and 6 bases at J, with 13 bases between. The CDR3 consists of 13 residues. The CDR3 nucleotides are TGTGCCAGCAGCATGCGATTGGCCCCTGAAGCTTTCTTT. It is translated as CASSMRLAPEAFF. The full variable domain, with the rest looked up from reference TRBV7-2 and TRBJ1-1, is GAGVSQSPSNKVTEKGKDVELRCDPISGHTALYWYRQSLGQGLEFLIYFQGNSAPDKSGLPSDRFSAERTGGSVSTLTIQRTQQEDSAVYLCASSMRLAPEAFFGQGTRLTVV.

This clone was counted between two and nine times. V usage is TRBV29-1 and J usage is TRBJ2-3, with 7 positions matching TRBD2. Germline-derived CDR1 and CDR2 are SQVTM and ANQGSEA. Unmatched junction bases numbered 7, after V lost 4 bases and J lost 0 bases. This CDR3 has 15 amino acids. CDR3 DNA: TGCAGCGTTGGGGGAGGGGACCTCAGCACAGATACGCAGTATTTT. It is translated as CSVGGGDLSTDTQYF.

This clone turned up a few times. The chain is built from TRBV6-1 and TRBJ2-7; 8 bases are shared with TRBD2. The CDR3 sequence is 14 residues long. J gave up 7 bases and V 4 bases, and 9 bases lay outside the gene matches. Germline CDR1 MNHNS, CDR2 SASEGT. The CDR3 spells CASSGTGGGEEQYF. DNA for the CDR3: TGTGCCAGCAGTGGAACGGGAGGGGGGGAAGAGCAGTACTTC.

This clone is deemed medium-sized. The chain uses TRBV28 and TRBJ2-7, with a weak D call TRBD2 (7 bases). Germline V gives CDR1 MDHEN, CDR2 SYDVKM. The CDR3 runs to 15 residues. Trimming stripped 3 bases from V and 2 bases from J, with 14 bases between. Here the CDR3 reads CASSLGAGAPYEQYF. CDR3 in DNA: TGTGCCAGCAGTTTGGGGGCGGGGGCCCCCTACGAGCAGTACTTC.

This clone has just one count. V and J are TRBV9 and TRBJ2-2, with D maybe TRBD1 (6 bases). This CDR3 contains 15 residues. V dropped 2 bases and J dropped 5 bases, with 13 bases sitting between them. Germline V CDR1 and CDR2: SGDLS, YYNGEE. The CDR3 protein is CASSVRFQGTGELFF. The CDR3 DNA reads as TGTGCCAGCAGCGTCCGCTTTCAGGGGACCGGGGAGCTGTTTTTT.

The chain has TRBV7-6 and TRBJ1-4; D is perhaps TRBD1 (6 bases). Trimming stripped 6 bases from V and 8 bases from J, with 16 bases between. The germline gives CDR1 SGHVS, CDR2 FNYEAQ. The CDR3 runs 14 residues. Here the CDR3 reads CASSPTGTREKLFF. The CDR3, as DNA: TGTGCCAGCAGTCCTACCGGGACACGGGAAAAACTGTTTTTT.

The chain uses TRBV5-1 and TRBJ1-6; 7 bases are a match to TRBD1. With V trimmed by 4 bases and J by 0 bases, 7 bases remained unmatched. CDR3 length: 17 residues. Germline assignment: CDR1 SGHRS and CDR2 YFSETQ. The CDR3 is CASSRQGIASYNSPLHF. DNA for the CDR3: TGCGCCAGCAGCCGACAGGGTATCGCCTCCTATAATTCACCCCTCCACTTT.

The chain couples TRBV7-9 to TRBJ2-1, with D perhaps TRBD1 (5 bases). This CDR3 spans 14 amino acids. Trimming took off 1 base at V and 8 bases at J, with 12 bases between the two ends. Germline CDR1 is SEHNR and CDR2 is FQNEAQ (reference sequence). CDR3: CASSLGGQGYEQFF. The CDR3, as DNA: TGTGCCAGCAGCTTAGGAGGTCAGGGTTATGAGCAGTTCTTC.

The CDR3 bases are TGCGCCAGCAGCTTGGCCTCTTCCTCGAACACCGGGGAGCTGTTTTTT. It specifies CASSLASSSNTGELFF. V and J are TRBV5-1 and TRBJ2-2; D gene uncertain. V lost 0 bases and J lost 0, with 9 bases in between. Germline lookup yields CDR1 SGHRS and CDR2 YFSETQ. The CDR3 sequence is 16 residues long.

The rearrangement links TRBV11-2 to TRBJ1-3; D remains ambiguous. The V end was cut by 3 bases, the J end by 0 bases, with 6 bases between. CDR1 is SGHAT and CDR2 is FQNNGV in the germline V gene. The CDR3 spans 14 residues. The CDR3 region has the DNA TGTGCCAGCAGCTTGGGTTACTCTGGAAACACCATATATTTT. This encodes CASSLGYSGNTIYF.

The V gene is TRBV18, the J gene TRBJ2-7; D may be TRBD2 (6 bases). The germline V gene encodes CDR1 KGHSH and CDR2 LQKENI. The length of the CDR3 is 16 residues. Trimming cost V 1 base and J 4 bases, with 17 bases left between them. The CDR3 coding sequence is TGTGCCAGCTCACCACACCCCGGGACTCTACAATACGAGCAGTACTTC. Translation: CASSPHPGTLQYEQYF.

V gene TRBV5-1 combines with J gene TRBJ1-6; 8 nucleotides align to TRBD1. Trimming removed 0 bases from V and 7 bases from J; junction bases left unmatched: 0. The CDR3 runs 14 residues. Germline V gene lookup returns CDR1 SGHRS and CDR2 YFSETQ. The CDR3 DNA reads TGCGCCAGCAGCTTGGGACAGGGGAATTCACCCCTCCACTTT. This translates into CASSLGQGNSPLHF. Complete variable domain (other parts from reference TRBV5-1 and TRBJ1-6): KAGVTQTPRYLIKTRGQQVTLSCSPISGHRSVSWYQQTPGQGLQFLFEYFSETQRNKGNFPGRFSGRQFSNSRSEMNVSTLELGDSALYLCASSLGQGNSPLHFGNGTRLTVT.

This sequence joins TRBV6-5 and TRBJ1-1; TRBD1 matches at 9 bases. Looked up from germline, CDR1 is MNHEY and CDR2 is SVGAGI. This CDR3 is 15 amino acids long. Unmatched junction bases numbered 11, after V lost 7 bases and J lost 5 bases. CDR3 DNA: TGTGCCAGCACTAAACTACAGGGGGCCCGGACTGAAGCTTTCTTT. Its protein is CASTKLQGARTEAFF.

CDR3 bases: TGCGCCAGCATGTGGGCGGGATCGGACGCGAACACCGGGGAGCTGTTTTTT. This codes for CASMWAGSDANTGELFF. V is TRBV5-1 and J is TRBJ2-2, with a possible D match to TRBD2 (6 bases). The CDR3 runs 17 residues. The V end was cut by 6 bases, the J end by 0 bases, with 18 bases between. CDR1 and CDR2 from the germline V gene are SGHRS and YFSETQ.